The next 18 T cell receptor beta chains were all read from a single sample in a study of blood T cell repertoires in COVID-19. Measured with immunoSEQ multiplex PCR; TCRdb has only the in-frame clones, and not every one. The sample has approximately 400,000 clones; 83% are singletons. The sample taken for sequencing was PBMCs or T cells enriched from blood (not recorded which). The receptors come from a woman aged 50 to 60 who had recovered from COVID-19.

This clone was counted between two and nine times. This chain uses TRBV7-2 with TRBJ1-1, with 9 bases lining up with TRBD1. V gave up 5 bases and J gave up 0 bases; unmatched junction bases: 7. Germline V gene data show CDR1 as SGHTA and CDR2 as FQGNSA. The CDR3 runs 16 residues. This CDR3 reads CASSPGTGIVNTEAFF. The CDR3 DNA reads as TGTGCCAGCAGCCCTGGGACAGGGATCGTGAACACTGAAGCTTTCTTT. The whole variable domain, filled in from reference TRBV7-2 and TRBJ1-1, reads GAGVSQSPSNKVTEKGKDVELRCDPISGHTALYWYRQSLGQGLEFLIYFQGNSAPDKSGLPSDRFSAERTGGSVSTLTIQRTQQEDSAVYLCASSPGTGIVNTEAFFGQGTRLTVV.

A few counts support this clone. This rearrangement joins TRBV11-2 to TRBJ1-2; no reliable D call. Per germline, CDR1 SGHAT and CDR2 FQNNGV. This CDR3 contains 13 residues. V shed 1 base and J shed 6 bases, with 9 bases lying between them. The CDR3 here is CASSLGAGNGYTF. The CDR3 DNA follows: TGTGCCAGCAGCTTAGGTGCGGGTAATGGCTACACCTTC.

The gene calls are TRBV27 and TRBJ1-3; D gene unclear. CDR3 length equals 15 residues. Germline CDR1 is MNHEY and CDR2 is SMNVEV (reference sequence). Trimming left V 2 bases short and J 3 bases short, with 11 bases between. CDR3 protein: CASSLMWGGGNTIYF. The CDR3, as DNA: TGTGCCAGCAGTTTAATGTGGGGAGGTGGAAACACCATATATTTT.

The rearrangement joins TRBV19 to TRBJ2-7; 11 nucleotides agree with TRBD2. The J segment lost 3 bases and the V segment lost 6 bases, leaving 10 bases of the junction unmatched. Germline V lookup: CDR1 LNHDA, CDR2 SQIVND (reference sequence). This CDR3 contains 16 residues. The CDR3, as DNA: TGTGCCAGTAGCCTCTCCGGGACTAGCGGTAACTACGAGCAGTACTTC. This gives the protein CASSLSGTSGNYEQYF.

CDR3: CASSVDRGRRDGYTF. Here the CDR3 DNA reads TGTGCCAGCAGCGTGGACAGGGGGCGTAGGGACGGCTACACCTTC. The chain links TRBV5-5 to TRBJ1-2, with 11 bases that match TRBD1. CDR1 and CDR2 (germline): SGHKS, YYEKEE (reference sequence). The junction had 10 bases not matched to a gene; V was cut back by 4 bases and J by 8 bases. CDR3 length equals 15 residues.

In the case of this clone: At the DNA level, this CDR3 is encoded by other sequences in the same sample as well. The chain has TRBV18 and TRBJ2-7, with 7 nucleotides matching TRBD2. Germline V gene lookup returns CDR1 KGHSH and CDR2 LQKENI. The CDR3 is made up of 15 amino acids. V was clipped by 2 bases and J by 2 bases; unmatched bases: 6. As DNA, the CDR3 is TGTGCCAGCTCACCAAATTCGGGAGGTGCCTACGAGCAGTACTTC. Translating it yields CASSPNSGGAYEQYF.

The CDR3 DNA reads TGTGCCAGCAGCCCTCGGACTGGCGAAAACACCGGGGAGCTGTTTTTT. Residues: CASSPRTGENTGELFF. The chain uses TRBV13 and TRBJ2-2; a weak D match, TRBD2 (5 bases). Trimming shortened V by 5 bases and J by 2 bases, and 15 bases separated the two germline ends. This CDR3 contains 16 residues. The germline V gene encodes CDR1 PRHDT and CDR2 FYEKMQ (reference sequence).

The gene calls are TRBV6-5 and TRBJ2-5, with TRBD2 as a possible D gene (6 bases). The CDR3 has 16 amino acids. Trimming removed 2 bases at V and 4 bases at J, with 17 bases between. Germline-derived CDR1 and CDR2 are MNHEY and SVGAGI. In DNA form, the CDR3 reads TGTGCCAGCAGTTACCGCCTTCCGGACTACCGAGAGACCCAGTACTTC. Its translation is CASSYRLPDYRETQYF.

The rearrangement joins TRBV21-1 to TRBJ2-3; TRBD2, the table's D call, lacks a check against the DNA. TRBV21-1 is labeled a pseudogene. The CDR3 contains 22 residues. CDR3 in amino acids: CASSKVSAISSGSPQDTDTQYF. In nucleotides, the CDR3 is TGTGCCAGCAGCAAAGTTTCGGCTATTTCTAGCGGGAGTCCTCAAGACACAGATACGCAGTATTTT.

The DNA for the CDR3 is TGCGCCAGCAGTGAGAAAAGGGGCCCAGCTAACTATGGCTACACCTTC. Encoded protein: CASSEKRGPANYGYTF. The chain joins TRBV10-1 to TRBJ1-2; D perhaps matches TRBD1 (5 bases). V shed 2 bases and J shed 0 bases, with 13 bases lying between them. The CDR3 consists of 16 residues. CDR1 is WNHNN and CDR2 is SYGVQD in the germline V gene (reference sequence).

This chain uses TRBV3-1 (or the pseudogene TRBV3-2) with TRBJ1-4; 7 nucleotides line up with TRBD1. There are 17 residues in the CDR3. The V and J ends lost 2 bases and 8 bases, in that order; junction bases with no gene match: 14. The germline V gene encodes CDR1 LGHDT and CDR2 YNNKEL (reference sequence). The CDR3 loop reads CASSQRGRRVGGEKLFF. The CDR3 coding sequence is TGTGCCAGCAGCCAAAGGGGGCGCAGGGTTGGAGGGGAAAAACTGTTTTTT.

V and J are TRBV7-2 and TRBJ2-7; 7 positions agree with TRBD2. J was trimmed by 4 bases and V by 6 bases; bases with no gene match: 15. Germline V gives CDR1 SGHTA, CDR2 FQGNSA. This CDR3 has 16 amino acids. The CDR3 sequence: CASSFSARTSRYEQYF. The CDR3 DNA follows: TGTGCCAGCAGTTTCTCCGCCCGGACTAGTCGGTACGAGCAGTACTTC.

CDR3 DNA sequence: TGTGCCAGCAGCTTATCGGGGGGGATGGCGAGCACCTACGAGCAGTACTTC. Translated, it gives CASSLSGGMASTYEQYF. The V and J genes are TRBV7-2 and TRBJ2-7; 8 nucleotides align to TRBD2. CDR1 and CDR2 (germline): SGHTA, FQGNSA. V lost 2 bases to trimming and J lost 2 bases; unmatched junction nucleotides: 11. The CDR3 contains 17 residues.

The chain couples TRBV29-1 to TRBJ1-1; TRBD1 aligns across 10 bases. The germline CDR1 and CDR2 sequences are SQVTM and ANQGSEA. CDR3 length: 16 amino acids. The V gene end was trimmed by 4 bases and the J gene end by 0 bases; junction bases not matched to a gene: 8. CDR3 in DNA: TGCAGCGTTGTAAGGGACAGGGGCCCCATGAACACTGAAGCTTTCTTT. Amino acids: CSVVRDRGPMNTEAFF. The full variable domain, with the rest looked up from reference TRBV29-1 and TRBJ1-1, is SAVISQKPSRDICQRGTSLTIQCQVDSQVTMMFWYRQQPGQSLTLIATANQGSEATYESGFVIDKFPISRPNLTFSTLTVSNMSPEDSSIYLCSVVRDRGPMNTEAFFGQGTRLTVV.

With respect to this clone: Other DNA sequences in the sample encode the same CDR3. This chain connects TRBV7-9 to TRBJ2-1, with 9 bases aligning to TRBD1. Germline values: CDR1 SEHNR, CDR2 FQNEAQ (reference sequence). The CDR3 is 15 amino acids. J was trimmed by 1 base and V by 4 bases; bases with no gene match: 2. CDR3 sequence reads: CASSSDRGSYNEQFF. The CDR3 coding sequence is TGTGCCAGCAGCTCTGACAGGGGGTCCTACAATGAGCAGTTCTTC.

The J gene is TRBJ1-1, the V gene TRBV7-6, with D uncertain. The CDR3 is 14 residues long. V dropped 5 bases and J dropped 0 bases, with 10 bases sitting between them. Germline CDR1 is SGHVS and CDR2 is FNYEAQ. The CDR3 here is CASSEQIMNTEAFF. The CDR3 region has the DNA TGTGCCAGCAGCGAACAGATTATGAACACTGAAGCTTTCTTT. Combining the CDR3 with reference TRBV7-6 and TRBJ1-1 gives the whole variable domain GAGVSQSPRYKVTKRGQDVALRCDPISGHVSLYWYRQALGQGPEFLTYFNYEAQQDKSGLPNDRFSAERPEGSISTLTIQRTEQRDSAMYRCASSEQIMNTEAFFGQGTRLTVV.

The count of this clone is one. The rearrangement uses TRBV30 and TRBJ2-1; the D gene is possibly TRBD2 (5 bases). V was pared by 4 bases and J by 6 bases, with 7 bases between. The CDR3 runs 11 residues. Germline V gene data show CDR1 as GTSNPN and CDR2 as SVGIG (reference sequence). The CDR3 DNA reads TGTGCCTGGATGGACTCCAATGAGCAGTTCTTC. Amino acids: CAWMDSNEQFF.

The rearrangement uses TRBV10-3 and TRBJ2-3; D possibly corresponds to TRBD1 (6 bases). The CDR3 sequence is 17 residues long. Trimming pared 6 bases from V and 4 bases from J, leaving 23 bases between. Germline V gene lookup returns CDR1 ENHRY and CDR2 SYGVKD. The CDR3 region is CAISPPEGHRSADTQYF. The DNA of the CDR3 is TGTGCCATCAGCCCACCTGAGGGACACCGGAGCGCAGATACGCAGTATTTT.